This TCR beta chain came from a study of T cells after yellow fever vaccination (dated by TCRdb to the late 2010s). Describing the broader study: The SMART-Seq v4 Ultra Low Input RNA kit was used to prepare libraries from fractions with low cell numbers. To follow T-cell clones before and after primary and booster YFV17D yellow fever vaccination, bulk TCR alpha and beta repertoires were sequenced over time. Two healthy male donors, one aged 18 to 30 and one aged 30 to 40 years, made up the cohort. Blood samples were taken at several timepoints before and after primary and secondary immunization, and bulk PBMC replicates and cell subsets were isolated.

This sample was sequenced with an Illumina NovaSeq 6000. Synthesis of TCR cDNA relied on 5'RACE template switching, a step that introduced a universal primer site along with unique molecular identifiers. cDNA synthesis was primed from both the TCR alpha and TCR beta constant segments. Libraries were amplified in two PCR steps, with sample barcodes and sequencing adapters added in the second step. Sequencing of libraries was done on Illumina HiSeq 2500 (2x100 bp) or NovaSeq (2x150 bp). Per the original workflow: MIGEC handled demultiplexing of reads and collapsing into UMI consensus sequences, while MiXCR performed V(D)J alignment. Clonotypes responding to the vaccine were identified with edgeR on replicate PBMC samples, with the criteria of FDR below 0.01 and a log2 fold change above 5 up to day 15. CD4 or CD8 identity was assigned to each bulk clonotype according to whether the clonotype was present at higher abundance in the sequenced CD4 repertoire or the sequenced CD8 repertoire. The public reads were run again by TCRdb, first through fastp at Q25 and then through MiXCR, and only productive beta chains were kept. One record per CDR3 amino acid sequence lists the most common genes and DNA. V and J calls and clone size were set by TCRdb, not the authors. This sample holds around 250,000 distinct CDR3 sequences; roughly 5% were observed only once. The leading ten clones occupy less than 3.5% of the sample.

According to the germline V gene (reference sequence), CDR1 reads DFQATT and CDR2 reads SNEGSKA. The junction carries 12 bases between V and J, which are trimmed by 2 bases and 8 bases respectively. Inclusive of the bounding cysteine and phenylalanine, the CDR3 is 12 residues long. Only the CDR3 region is kept as DNA, spanning 36 bases read in frame from base 1. The treatment or condition label corresponds to: live attenuated yellow fever vaccine strain. PBMCs were isolated from peripheral blood using a standard Ficoll-Paque protocol. CD4 and CD8 T-cell fractions were isolated with Dynabeads CD4 and CD8 positive selection kits. TriZol was used to extract RNA from bulk PBMCs, CD4 and CD8 fractions, and dextramer-positive and dextramer-negative fractions. Turning to this clonotype: Its antigen is still unknown. Base qualities were left out, and no much larger clone turns up one base away.

The paper's findings and limits, for the study overall: Compared with the primary T-cell response, the secondary T-cell response was faster but weaker, reaching its peak on day 5 rather than on day 15. After the booster, most of the clones that had expanded following primary vaccination were detected again (approximately 95% of CD4 and 85% to 90% of CD8), which suggests that memory was broadly maintained. Computational filtering was required because FACS-sorted repertoires could contain abundant contaminating clonotypes from the bulk population. A small share of clonotypes was detected in both CD4 and CD8 compartments, with the overlap likely arising from convergent recombination. Because only two donors were included in the study, the extent to which the findings can be generalized is limited.

Sequenced here: CD4+ T cells sorted from PBMCs, sampled on the day of the yellow fever booster vaccination. The chain joins TRBV20-1 to TRBJ1-2, and the D gene may be TRBD1, 6 bases matching. The receptor was derived from a man aged 18 to 29 who received the YFV17D yellow fever vaccine. The CDR3 here reads CSARPDRKGYTF. At the DNA level, the sequence is TGCAGTGCTAGACCCGACAGGAAGGGCTACACCTTC.